These T cell receptor beta chains were read from a single sample in a study of blood T cell repertoires in COVID-19. TCRdb keeps only in-frame clones here, not all; method: immunoSEQ multiplex PCR. The sample gives more than 350,000 clones, about 90% of which show up once; 8.5% to 12% is in the top ten. The sequenced material came from peripheral blood. These receptors came from a woman aged 25 to 45 with COVID-19, enrolled during active disease. CDR3s include the opening cysteine and the closing phenylalanine or tryptophan. The D gene is left open where the match is weak. Size values are once, few and many counts, or a class for expanded clones, and some rows have none.

v_call	j_call	clone_size	d_call	cdr3_nt	cdr3_aa
TRBV28	TRBJ2-7	-	-	TGTGCCAGCAGTTTAGACGGAGACGAGCAGTACTTC	CASSLDGDEQYF
TRBV30	TRBJ2-5	-	TRBD2	TGTGCCGGGCAACCACCAAGATCTAGCGGGAGAAGGCAAGAGACCCAGTACTTC	CAGQPPRSSGRRQETQYF
TRBV28	TRBJ2-5	-	TRBD1	TGTGCCAGCAGTACCGGGACAGGGAAGGAACCATCCTCCGAGACCCAGTACTTC	CASSTGTGKEPSSETQYF
TRBV6-5	TRBJ2-7	-	TRBD2	TGTGCCAGCAGGGCTGGACTAGCGGAGATCTACGAGCAGTACTTC	CASRAGLAEIYEQYF
TRBV28	TRBJ1-6	-	-	TGTGCCAGCAAATCGGGGGACTTAAGTTATAATTCACCCCTCCACTTT	CASKSGDLSYNSPLHF
TRBV24-1	TRBJ2-1	-	TRBD1	TGTGCCACCAGTGGGGATGGGACAGGGGTAAGCGATGAGCAGTTCTTC	CATSGDGTGVSDEQFF
TRBV4-3	TRBJ1-3	-	TRBD1	TGCGCCAGCAGCCACGGACAGGCCTCTGGAAACACCATATATTTT	CASSHGQASGNTIYF
TRBV4-2	TRBJ2-7	-	TRBD2	TGTGCCAGCAGCCAGAGCGGGAGCTCCTACGAGCAGTACTTC	CASSQSGSSYEQYF
TRBV28	TRBJ2-7	-	TRBD1	TGTGCCAGCAGTACCTCAGGGGGGGACAGGGTCTACGAGCAGTACTTC	CASSTSGGDRVYEQYF
TRBV2	TRBJ2-2	-	-	TGTGCCAGCAGTGAGGAGTCTAGCTCCAACACCGGGGAGCTGTTTTTT	CASSEESSSNTGELFF
TRBV19	TRBJ1-1	few	-	TGTGCCAGTAACCCTACAGGGAACACTGAAGCTTTCTTT	CASNPTGNTEAFF
TRBV10-1	TRBJ2-2	few	TRBD1	TGCGCCAGCAGGGGACAGTACACCGGGGAGCTGTTTTTT	CASRGQYTGELFF
TRBV6-2/TRBV6-3	TRBJ1-5	many	-	TGTGCCAGCAGTTACCCGGGGAGGCGTGCACCTAATCAGCCCCAGCATTTT	CASSYPGRRAPNQPQHF
TRBV19	TRBJ2-3	-	-	TGTGCCAGTAGTCCTAACCCCAGCACCAATTTCGAGGGTCCAGATACGCAGTATTTT	CASSPNPSTNFEGPDTQYF
TRBV11-2	TRBJ1-5	-	-	TGTGCCAGCAGCTTAGAAACGCGCCAGCCCCAGCATTTT	CASSLETRQPQHF
TRBV3-1/TRBV3-2	TRBJ2-4	-	TRBD1	TGTGCCAGCAGCCAATACCGACAGGGGACCTTAAACATTCAGTACTTC	CASSQYRQGTLNIQYF
TRBV28	TRBJ2-7	-	-	TGTGCCAGCAGCTTATCTATCGGGACCTACGAGCAGTACTTC	CASSLSIGTYEQYF
TRBV3-1/TRBV3-2	TRBJ2-2	-	TRBD2	TGTGCCAGCAGCCAAGTACTAGCGTTTACGGGCACCGGGGAGCTGTTTTTT	CASSQVLAFTGTGELFF
TRBV27	TRBJ1-2	-	-	TGTGCCAGCAGTTTTAGAACAGGGTATGGCTACACCTTC	CASSFRTGYGYTF
TRBV18	TRBJ2-7	-	-	TGTGCCAGCTCCACTTGGGCGGGGAGCTCCTACGAGCAGTACTTC	CASSTWAGSSYEQYF
TRBV14	TRBJ2-5	-	-	TGTGCCAGCAGGCCGGGGGAGACCCAGTACTTC	CASRPGETQYF
TRBV19	TRBJ2-7	-	TRBD2	TGTGCCAGTAGTAGAACTAGCGGAGACTCCTACGAGCAGTACTTC	CASSRTSGDSYEQYF
TRBV11-2	TRBJ2-5	few	-	TGTGCCAGCAGATTTACAGGGCAGGAGACCCAGTACTTC	CASRFTGQETQYF
TRBV25-1	TRBJ2-1	-	TRBD2	TGTGCCAGCAGCAGACTAGCGGGAGCAAGTGAGCAGTTCTTC	CASSRLAGASEQFF
TRBV28	TRBJ2-1	-	TRBD2	TGTGCCAGCAGTCCCTCGGGGCGGGGGAATGAGCAGTTCTTC	CASSPSGRGNEQFF
TRBV18	TRBJ2-7	-	TRBD1	TGTGCCAGCTCACCACTCCCAGGGGGATCGACGGTCTACGAGCAGTACTTC	CASSPLPGGSTVYEQYF
TRBV28	TRBJ2-1	-	-	TGTGCCAGCAGCAACTACAATGAGCAGTTCTTC	CASSNYNEQFF
TRBV4-1	TRBJ2-7	-	TRBD1	TGCGCCAGCAGCCAAGACCCCCGGACAGGGAACGAGCAGTACTTC	CASSQDPRTGNEQYF
TRBV28	TRBJ2-7	-	TRBD1	TGTGCCAGCATACGAGCCGGGACAGTTTACGAGCAGTACTTC	CASIRAGTVYEQYF
TRBV6-5	TRBJ2-7	-	-	TGTGCCAGCACCGACCACAGGGAGGGCCTCGAGCAGTACTTC	CASTDHREGLEQYF
TRBV13	TRBJ2-7	-	TRBD2	TGTGCCAGCAGCCAAAGGGGCCCTAGCGGGAGGTGGCGCGAGCAGTACTTC	CASSQRGPSGRWREQYF
TRBV27	TRBJ1-1	-	TRBD1	TGTGCCAGCAGTTCACACCCCGACAGGGGCGCGGGAGAAGCTTTCTTT	CASSSHPDRGAGEAFF
TRBV2	TRBJ2-7	-	-	TGTGCCAGCAGTGAAAATGCTGGGAGCGGGGAGCAGTACTTC	CASSENAGSGEQYF
TRBV19	TRBJ1-1	-	TRBD1	TGTGCCAGTAGTGAACCGACAGGGTCGACCACTGAAGCTTTCTTT	CASSEPTGSTTEAFF
TRBV3-1/TRBV3-2	TRBJ2-1	-	TRBD1	TGTGCCAGCAGCCACCGAACGGGGACAGCTTACAATGAGCAGTTCTTC	CASSHRTGTAYNEQFF
TRBV5-5	TRBJ2-7	once	TRBD2	TGTGCCAGCAGCTTGGCCCCTACTAGCGCTCTCTACGAGCAGTACTTC	CASSLAPTSALYEQYF
TRBV5-1	TRBJ2-3	-	TRBD2	TGCGCCAGCAGCTTGGGCCGAATTGTAGCGGGGCACGCAGATACGCAGTATTTT	CASSLGRIVAGHADTQYF
TRBV5-1	TRBJ2-2	-	-	TGCGCCAGCAGCTTGGACGGAGCCGGGGAGCTGTTTTTT	CASSLDGAGELFF
TRBV9	TRBJ2-6	-	-	TGTGCCAGCACTCTGGACTTCTCTGGGGCCAACGTCCTGACTTTC	CASTLDFSGANVLTF
TRBV5-5	TRBJ2-7	-	TRBD1	TGTGCCAGCAGCTTGGGCGACAGGGGTAACGAGCAGTACTTC	CASSLGDRGNEQYF
TRBV5-1	TRBJ1-2	-	TRBD1	TGCGCCAGCAGCACAGGACAGGTTACTAACTATGGCTACACCTTC	CASSTGQVTNYGYTF
TRBV19	TRBJ1-1	-	TRBD1	TGTGCCAGTATCAAACAGGGGGCCGGAGCTGAAGCTTTCTTT	CASIKQGAGAEAFF
TRBV18	TRBJ2-5	-	TRBD1	TGTGCCAGCTCAGCAGGACAGGAGGAGACCCAGTACTTC	CASSAGQEETQYF
TRBV5-4	TRBJ1-1	few	-	TGTGCCAGCAGCTTAAACACAGGGAACACTGAAGCTTTCTTT	CASSLNTGNTEAFF